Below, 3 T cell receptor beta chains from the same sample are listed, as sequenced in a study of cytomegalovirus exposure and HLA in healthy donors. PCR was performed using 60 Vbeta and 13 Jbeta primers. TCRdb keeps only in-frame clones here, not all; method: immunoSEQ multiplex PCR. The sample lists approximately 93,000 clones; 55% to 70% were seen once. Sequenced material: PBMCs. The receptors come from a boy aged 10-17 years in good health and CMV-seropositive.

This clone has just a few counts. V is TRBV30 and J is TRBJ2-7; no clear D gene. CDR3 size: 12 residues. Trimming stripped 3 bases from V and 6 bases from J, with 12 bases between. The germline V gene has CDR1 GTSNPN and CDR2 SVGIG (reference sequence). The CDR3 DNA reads TGTGCCTGGAGCCATGAGTGGAGCGAGCAGTACTTC. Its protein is CAWSHEWSEQYF.

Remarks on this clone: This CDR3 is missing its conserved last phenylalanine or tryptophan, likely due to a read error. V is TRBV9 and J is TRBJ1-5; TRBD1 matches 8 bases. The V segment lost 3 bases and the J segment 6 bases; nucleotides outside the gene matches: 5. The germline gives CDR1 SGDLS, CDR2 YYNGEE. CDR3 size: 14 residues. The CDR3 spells CASSAQGASQPQHS. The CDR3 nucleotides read TGTGCCAGCAGCGCGCAGGGGGCGAGTCAGCCCCAGCATTCT.

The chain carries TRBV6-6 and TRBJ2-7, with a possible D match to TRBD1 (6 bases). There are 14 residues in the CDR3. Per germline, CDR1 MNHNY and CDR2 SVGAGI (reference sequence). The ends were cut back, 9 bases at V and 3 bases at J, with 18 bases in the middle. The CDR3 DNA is TGTGCCAGTAGGTTACAGGGTTGGGTCTACGAGCAGTACTTC. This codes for CASRLQGWVYEQYF.